These 30 T cell receptor beta chains originate from one sample sequenced in a study of blood T cell repertoires in COVID-19. TCRdb's copy holds only in-frame clones and misses some; the assay was immunoSEQ multiplex PCR. This table has 68,000 or so clones, 85% to 90% appearing once. The sample consisted of peripheral blood. These receptors originate from a man aged 45-65 years with acute or convalescent COVID-19.

This chain joins TRBV24-1 and TRBJ2-5; 7 bases are a match to TRBD2. Germline trimming cut 2 bases from V and 5 bases from J; bases unmatched to any gene: 7. The CDR3 covers 15 residues. Germline-derived CDR1 and CDR2 are KGHDR and SFDVKD. The CDR3 loop reads CATSDSSGVHETQYF. Here the CDR3 DNA reads TGTGCCACCAGTGATTCGAGCGGGGTACACGAGACCCAGTACTTC.

V gene TRBV11-3 combines with J gene TRBJ2-1; 11 positions match TRBD2. This CDR3 is 19 amino acids long. Trimming removed 0 bases from V and 3 bases from J; junction bases left unmatched: 10. Per the germline V gene, CDR1 is SGHNT and CDR2 is YENEEA. CDR3 loop: CASSLDIASGRFIYNEQFF. In nucleotides, the CDR3 is TGTGCCAGCAGCTTAGATATTGCTAGCGGGAGGTTTATCTACAATGAGCAGTTCTTC.

The CDR3 sequence: CASSLQLSGGNSPLHF. The CDR3 nucleotides read TGTGCCAGCAGCTTACAGCTCTCAGGGGGTAATTCACCCCTCCACTTT. V is TRBV7-2 and J is TRBJ1-6, with 7 bases identical to TRBD1. Germline V gene data show CDR1 as SGHTA and CDR2 as FQGNSA. This CDR3 region has 16 residues. The trim removed 2 bases at V and 6 bases at J, leaving 7 bases unmatched.

The chain recombines TRBV23-1 with TRBJ2-2; 7 bases are a match to TRBD2. TRBV23-1 is placed among ORFs of uncertain function. CDR3 length equals 20 residues. The V and J ends lost 2 bases and 4 bases, in that order; junction bases with no gene match: 19. CDR3 residues: CASSQPSRGADGRTTGELFF. The DNA for the CDR3 is TGCGCCAGCAGTCAACCCTCCCGGGGAGCAGACGGGAGGACCACCGGGGAGCTGTTTTTT.

This clone was recorded once. The chain joins TRBV20-1 to TRBJ1-2; a possible D gene is TRBD1 (5 bases). This CDR3 is 11 amino acids long. V was pared by 4 bases and J by 3 bases, with 6 bases between. The germline gives CDR1 DFQATT, CDR2 SNEGSKA (reference sequence). As DNA, the CDR3 is TGCAGTGCTACGACAGACTATGGCTACACCTTC. Translating it yields CSATTDYGYTF.

The rearrangement uses TRBV11-2 and TRBJ2-7; 9 nucleotides match TRBD1. With 1 base clipped from V and 4 bases from J, the junction kept 14 bases outside the gene matches. This CDR3 region has 18 residues. Germline CDR1 and CDR2: SGHAT and FQNNGV. CDR3 bases: TGTGCCAGCAGCTTAGTCCGCCCCGGGACAGGGCCCTTATACGAGCAGTACTTC. This sequence encodes CASSLVRPGTGPLYEQYF. Using reference TRBV11-2 and TRBJ2-7 for the parts outside the CDR3, the full variable domain is EAGVAQSPRYKIIEKRQSVAFWCNPISGHATLYWYQQILGQGPKLLIQFQNNGVVDDSQLPKDRFSAERLKGVDSTLKIQPAKLEDSAVYLCASSLVRPGTGPLYEQYFGPGTRLTVT.

The rearrangement uses TRBV30 and TRBJ2-2, with TRBD2 as a possible D gene (7 bases). Trimming removed 1 base from V and 6 bases from J, with 15 bases in between. Looked up from germline, CDR1 is GTSNPN and CDR2 is SVGIG (reference sequence). CDR3 length equals 15 residues. For the CDR3, the DNA is TGTGCCTGGAGTGCGGGGGGCTCAGGGGCCGGGGAGCTGTTTTTT. It is translated as CAWSAGGSGAGELFF.

The CDR3 protein is CASSQDLSGNFAGELFF. DNA of the CDR3: TGTGCCAGCAGCCAAGATCTTAGCGGGAACTTCGCCGGGGAGCTGTTTTTT. V usage is TRBV14 and J usage is TRBJ2-2; 8 bases are a match to TRBD2. CDR3 length: 17 amino acids. The junction had 9 bases not matched to a gene; V was cut back by 0 bases and J by 6 bases. Germline V lookup: CDR1 SGHDN, CDR2 FVKESK.

The chain couples TRBV5-4 to TRBJ1-2, with a tentative D call TRBD1 (6 bases). From germline, CDR1 is SGHNT and CDR2 YYREEE (reference sequence). This CDR3 contains 13 residues. Trimming removed 5 bases at V and 2 bases at J, with 10 bases between. The DNA of the CDR3 is TGTGCCAGCAGTACGACAGGCAACTATGGCTACACCTTC. It codes for CASSTTGNYGYTF.

The V and J genes are TRBV5-1 and TRBJ2-5, with D tentatively TRBD1 (6 bases). The germline V and J ends were trimmed by 3 bases and 2 bases, with 8 bases remaining between them. Germline V lookup: CDR1 SGHRS, CDR2 YFSETQ. The CDR3 loop spans 13 amino acids. CDR3 protein: CASSSQGQETQYF. The CDR3 bases are TGCGCCAGCAGCTCTCAGGGGCAAGAGACCCAGTACTTC.

The sample holds one count of this clone. This chain links TRBV11-1 with TRBJ1-2, with TRBD1 matching over 12 bases. Germline loops: CDR1 SGHAT, CDR2 FQDESV (reference sequence). J gave up 3 bases and V 5 bases, and 4 bases lay outside the gene matches. This CDR3 is 15 amino acids long. The CDR3 loop reads CASSRGTGGYYGYTF. The CDR3 region has the DNA TGTGCCAGCAGCCGCGGGACAGGGGGCTACTATGGCTACACCTTC.

The chain combines TRBV7-2 with TRBJ1-1; the D is unclear. Trimming cost V 0 bases and J 1 base, with 6 bases left between them. In germline, CDR1 is SGHTA, CDR2 FQGNSA. This CDR3 is built from 14 residues. The CDR3 DNA follows: TGTGCCAGCAGCTTAGCAGGAGGGAACACTGAAGCTTTCTTT. Protein product: CASSLAGGNTEAFF.

J is TRBJ2-6 and V is TRBV14; D not certain. The V gene's germline CDR1 is SGHDN and CDR2 FVKESK. The ends were cut back, 0 bases at V and 0 bases at J, with 18 bases in the middle. CDR3 length: 20 amino acids. This chain's CDR3 is CASSQDAPGPWSSGANVLTF. CDR3 in DNA: TGTGCCAGCAGCCAAGATGCCCCCGGCCCCTGGAGCTCTGGGGCCAACGTCCTGACTTTC.

J is TRBJ1-2 and V is TRBV6-2 or TRBV6-3; D unresolved. The CDR3 is 11 residues long. The ends were cut back, 2 bases at V and 5 bases at J, with 3 bases in the middle. Germline loops: CDR1 MNHEY, CDR2 SVGEGT. The chain's CDR3 is CASSYPYGYTF. The CDR3 DNA is TGTGCCAGCAGTTACCCGTATGGCTACACCTTC.

The V call is TRBV29-1, the J call TRBJ2-7, with 10 bases matching TRBD1. J was trimmed by 5 bases and V by 6 bases; bases with no gene match: 7. Germline CDR1 and CDR2: SQVTM and ANQGSEA. This CDR3 spans 13 amino acids. The CDR3 here is CSVFRDRGDEQYF. The CDR3 region has the DNA TGCAGCGTCTTCCGGGACAGGGGTGACGAGCAGTACTTC.

The genes are TRBV2 and TRBJ1-5, with D maybe TRBD1 (5 bases). The V and J ends lost 3 bases and 2 bases respectively, with 8 bases between them. The CDR3 extends over 14 amino acids. Germline V CDR1 and CDR2: SNHLY, FYNNEI. The CDR3, as DNA: TGTGCCAGCAGTGACAGGGAGGGCAATCAGCCCCAGCATTTT. As protein: CASSDREGNQPQHF.

V usage is TRBV12-5 and J usage is TRBJ1-1; possible D gene TRBD1, 5 bases. Trimming took 4 bases from V and 3 from J, leaving 9 bases between them. CDR1 and CDR2 from the germline V gene are LGHNT and FRNRAP. CDR3 size: 13 residues. The CDR3, as DNA: TGTGCTAGTGGTTCATCGGGGGACACTGAAGCTTTCTTT. The encoded protein is CASGSSGDTEAFF.

The chain carries TRBV21-1 and TRBJ1-3. TRBV21-1 is described as a pseudogene. The CDR3 is made up of 14 amino acids. As DNA, the CDR3 is TGTGCCAGCAGCAAGGAGAGCTCTGGAAACACCATATATTTT. Translated, it gives CASSKESSGNTIYF.

The chain is built from TRBV7-3 and TRBJ2-3; D is possibly TRBD1 (6 bases). Trimming removed 5 bases at V and 6 bases at J, with 15 bases between. Germline V gives CDR1 SGHTA, CDR2 FQGTGA. CDR3 size: 14 residues. CDR3 nucleotide sequence: TGTGCCAGCAGCCGAACCGGGACAATGGATACGCAGTATTTT. This sequence encodes CASSRTGTMDTQYF.

The chain recombines TRBV2 with TRBJ1-5; no firm D call. This CDR3 has 13 residues. Deletions cut 1 base from V and 4 bases from J, with 5 bases between. CDR1 is SNHLY, CDR2 FYNNEI, per germline. The CDR3 sequence is CASSEVPNQPQHF. DNA for the CDR3: TGTGCCAGCAGTGAAGTCCCAAATCAGCCCCAGCATTTT. The whole variable domain, remainder taken from reference TRBV2 and TRBJ1-5, is EPEVTQTPSHQVTQMGQEVILRCVPISNHLYFYWYRQILGQKVEFLVSFYNNEISEKSEIFDDQFSVERPDGSNFTLKIRSTKLEDSAMYFCASSEVPNQPQHFGDGTRLSIL.

The rearrangement links TRBV10-3 to TRBJ2-5; 8 bases agree with TRBD1. Unmatched junction bases numbered 1, after V lost 4 bases and J lost 3 bases. CDR3 length: 13 amino acids. Germline V gene sequence: CDR1 ENHRY, CDR2 SYGVKD. CDR3 protein: CAISVTGEETQYF. The CDR3 DNA follows: TGTGCCATCAGTGTGACAGGGGAAGAGACCCAGTACTTC.

The chain has TRBV18 and TRBJ2-1; possibly TRBD2 for D (5 bases). The germline V gene has CDR1 KGHSH and CDR2 LQKENI. The CDR3 runs to 16 residues. Trimming took off 6 bases at V and 2 bases at J, with 17 bases between the two ends. CDR3 sequence reads: CASSTSADPTYNEQFF. Written as DNA, the CDR3 is TGTGCCAGCTCGACTTCAGCGGACCCCACCTACAATGAGCAGTTCTTC.

The chain combines TRBV2 with TRBJ2-2, with D possibly matching TRBD1 (6 bases). The germline V gene encodes CDR1 SNHLY and CDR2 FYNNEI. Trimming took off 6 bases at V and 0 bases at J, with 11 bases between the two ends. The CDR3 extends over 15 amino acids. Here the CDR3 DNA reads TGTGCCAGCAGCGAACAGGGCACGAACACCGGGGAGCTGTTTTTT. It codes for CASSEQGTNTGELFF. Using reference TRBV2 and TRBJ2-2 for the parts outside the CDR3, the full variable domain is EPEVTQTPSHQVTQMGQEVILRCVPISNHLYFYWYRQILGQKVEFLVSFYNNEISEKSEIFDDQFSVERPDGSNFTLKIRSTKLEDSAMYFCASSEQGTNTGELFFGEGSRLTVL.

The chain is built from TRBV7-2 and TRBJ1-2, with 7 bases aligning to TRBD1. The germline V gene has CDR1 SGHTA and CDR2 FQGNSA. Trimming cost V 2 bases and J 2 bases; bases outside gene matches: 11. The CDR3 spans 17 residues. CDR3 residues: CASSLNSGGKINYGYTF. The CDR3 DNA reads as TGTGCCAGCAGCTTAAATTCAGGGGGAAAGATCAACTATGGCTACACCTTC.

The chain joins TRBV3-1 (or the pseudogene TRBV3-2) to TRBJ1-5; 9 bases align to TRBD1. Germline lookup yields CDR1 LGHDT and CDR2 YNNKEL (reference sequence). The CDR3 runs 14 residues. V gave up 5 bases and J gave up 7 bases; unmatched junction bases: 6. The CDR3 loop reads CASSGGQGRQPQHF. CDR3 nucleotide sequence: TGTGCCAGCAGCGGAGGACAGGGGAGGCAGCCCCAGCATTTT.

The chain is built from TRBV7-2 and TRBJ2-2, with D perhaps TRBD2 (5 bases). The CDR3 runs 13 residues. Germline V gene sequence: CDR1 SGHTA, CDR2 FQGNSA. V was pared by 8 bases and J by 5 bases, with 12 bases between. The CDR3 bases are TGTGCCAGCCGACCCAGAGGGACCGGGGAGCTGTTTTTT. Its translation is CASRPRGTGELFF.

The chain recombines TRBV6-5 with TRBJ2-5; weak D call: TRBD1 (5 bases). Germline CDR1 and CDR2: MNHEY and SVGAGI. The V and J ends lost 0 bases and 5 bases respectively, with 7 bases between them. The CDR3 runs 13 residues. The CDR3 sequence is CASSYSAGETQYF. The CDR3 region has the DNA TGTGCCAGCAGTTACTCGGCAGGGGAGACCCAGTACTTC.

Concerning this clone: The same CDR3 also results from other DNA sequences found in this sample. The rearrangement links TRBV12-3 or TRBV12-4 to TRBJ2-3; D remains unclear. There are 11 residues in the CDR3. Trimming took 5 bases from V and 6 from J, leaving 6 bases between them. The CDR3 DNA is TGTGCCAGCAGTCTCGGGGATACGCAGTATTTT. It translates to CASSLGDTQYF.

This rearrangement joins TRBV3-1 (or the pseudogene TRBV3-2) to TRBJ1-2; 8 nucleotides agree with TRBD1. With V trimmed by 4 bases and J by 0 bases, 4 bases remained unmatched. The CDR3 consists of 15 residues. Per the germline V gene, CDR1 is LGHDT and CDR2 is YNNKEL (reference sequence). The DNA of the CDR3 is TGTGCCAGCAGCCGCCGGACAGGGACTAACTATGGCTACACCTTC. Residues: CASSRRTGTNYGYTF.

The rearrangement links TRBV10-3 to TRBJ1-1; D unclear. The V end was cut by 3 bases, the J end by 1 base, with 12 bases between. The CDR3 has 15 amino acids. CDR1 ENHRY and CDR2 SYGVKD come from the germline V gene. The CDR3 nucleotides are TGTGCCATCAGTGATTCCAGACGGGGGAACACTGAAGCTTTCTTT. Protein: CAISDSRRGNTEAFF.